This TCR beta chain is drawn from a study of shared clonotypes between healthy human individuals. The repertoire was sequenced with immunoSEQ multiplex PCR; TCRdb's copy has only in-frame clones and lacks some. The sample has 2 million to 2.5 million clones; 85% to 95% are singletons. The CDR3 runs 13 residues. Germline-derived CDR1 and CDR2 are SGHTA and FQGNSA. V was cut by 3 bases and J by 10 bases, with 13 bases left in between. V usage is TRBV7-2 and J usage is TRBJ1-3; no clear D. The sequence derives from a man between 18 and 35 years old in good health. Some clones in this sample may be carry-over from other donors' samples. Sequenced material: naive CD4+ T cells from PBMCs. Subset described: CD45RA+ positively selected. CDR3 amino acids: CASSFSPSETIYF. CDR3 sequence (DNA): TGTGCCAGCAGCTTTAGCCCTTCGGAAACCATATATTTT.